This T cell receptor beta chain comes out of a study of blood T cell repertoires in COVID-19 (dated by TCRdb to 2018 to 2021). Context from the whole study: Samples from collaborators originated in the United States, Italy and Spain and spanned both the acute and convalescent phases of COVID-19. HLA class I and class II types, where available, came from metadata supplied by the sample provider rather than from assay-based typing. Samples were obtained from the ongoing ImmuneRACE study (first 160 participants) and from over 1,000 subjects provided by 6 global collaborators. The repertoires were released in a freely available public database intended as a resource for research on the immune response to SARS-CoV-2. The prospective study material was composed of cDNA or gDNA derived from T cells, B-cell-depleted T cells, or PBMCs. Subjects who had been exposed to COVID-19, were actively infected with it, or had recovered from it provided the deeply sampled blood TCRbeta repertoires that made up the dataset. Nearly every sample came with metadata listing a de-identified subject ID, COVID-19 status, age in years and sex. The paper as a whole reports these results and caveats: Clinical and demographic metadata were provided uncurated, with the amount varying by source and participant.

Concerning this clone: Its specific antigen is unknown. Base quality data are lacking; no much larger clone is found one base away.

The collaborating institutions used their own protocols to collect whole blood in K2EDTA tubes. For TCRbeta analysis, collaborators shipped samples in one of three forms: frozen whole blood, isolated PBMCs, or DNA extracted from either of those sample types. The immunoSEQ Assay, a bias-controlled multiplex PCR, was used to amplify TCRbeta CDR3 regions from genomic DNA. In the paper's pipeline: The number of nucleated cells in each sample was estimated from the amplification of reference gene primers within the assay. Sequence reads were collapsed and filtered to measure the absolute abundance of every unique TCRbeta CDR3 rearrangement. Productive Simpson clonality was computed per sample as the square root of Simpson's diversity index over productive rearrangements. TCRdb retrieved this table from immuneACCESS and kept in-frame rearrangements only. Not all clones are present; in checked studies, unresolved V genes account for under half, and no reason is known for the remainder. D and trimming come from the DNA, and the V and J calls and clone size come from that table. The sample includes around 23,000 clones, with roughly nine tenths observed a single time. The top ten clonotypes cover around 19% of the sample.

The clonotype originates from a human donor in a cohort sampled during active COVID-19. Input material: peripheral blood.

The DNA reads TGTGCCAGCAGCTTGCAATCCAGGGATGCTCTTCGGTTCTTC. Translated, this is CASSLQSRDALRFF. The chain employs TRBV5-6 and TRBJ2-1; a weak D assignment points to TRBD1 (5 bases agree). Trimming costs V 1 base and J 15 bases, and their ends lie 20 bases apart. CDR1 and CDR2, per the germline V gene, are SGHDT and YYEEEE. Including the terminal cysteine and phenylalanine, the CDR3 comprises 14 residues. Only CDR3 DNA remains: 42 bases, in frame from the first base.